The entry below describes one T cell receptor (beta chain). Its antigen is currently unknown. The V gene's germline CDR1 is DFQATT and CDR2 SNEGSKA (reference sequence). There are 12 residues in the CDR3. V gave up 6 bases and J gave up 6 bases, with 15 bases separating them. Authors of the study amplified TCR beta CDR3 regions from RNA transcripts. Primed by the HTBI set, a first-round RT-PCR was run on the TCR CDR3. TCRdb reanalysed the multiplex PCR reads using MiXCR and keeps one entry per CDR3 protein. In the table there are approximately 700,000 distinct CDR3 sequences, roughly 46% of which are singletons. This sample is part of a study of T cells in Graves' hyperthyroidism and ophthalmopathy. Not enrolled were patients with uncontrolled infection, other autoimmune disease, pregnancy or lactation. Points from the study as a whole: Blood shared most expanded thyroid clonotypes above 0.001. Ophthalmopathy was distinguished from stable hyperthyroidism by 13 V-J signatures.

This chain joins TRBV20-1 and TRBJ2-7; unclear D gene. The clonotype was recovered from an adult man with Graves' disease, either hyperthyroidism or ophthalmopathy (not recorded which). Sequenced sample: peripheral blood or thyroid tissue (not recorded which). CDR3 sequence: CSASSRLGEQYF. CDR3 DNA: TGCAGTGCCAGCTCTCGATTGGGCGAGCAGTACTTC.